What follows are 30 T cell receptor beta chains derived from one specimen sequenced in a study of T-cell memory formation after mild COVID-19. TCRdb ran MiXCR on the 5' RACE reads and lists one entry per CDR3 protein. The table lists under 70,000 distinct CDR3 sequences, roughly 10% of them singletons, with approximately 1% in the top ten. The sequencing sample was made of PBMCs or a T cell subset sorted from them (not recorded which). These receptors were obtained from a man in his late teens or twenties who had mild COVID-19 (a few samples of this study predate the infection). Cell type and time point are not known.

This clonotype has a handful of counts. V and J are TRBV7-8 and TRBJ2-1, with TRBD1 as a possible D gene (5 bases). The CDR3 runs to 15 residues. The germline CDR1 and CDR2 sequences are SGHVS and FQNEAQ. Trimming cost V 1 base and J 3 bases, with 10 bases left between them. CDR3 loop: CASSLGQGLYNEQFF. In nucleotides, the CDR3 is TGTGCCAGCAGCTTAGGTCAGGGCCTCTACAATGAGCAGTTCTTC.

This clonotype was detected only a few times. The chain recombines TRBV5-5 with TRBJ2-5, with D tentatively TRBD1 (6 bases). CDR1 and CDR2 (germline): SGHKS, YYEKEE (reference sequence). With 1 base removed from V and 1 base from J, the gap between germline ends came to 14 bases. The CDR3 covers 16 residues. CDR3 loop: CASSLSAGQSQETQYF. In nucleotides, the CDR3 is TGTGCCAGCAGCTTGTCAGCTGGACAGTCCCAAGAGACCCAGTACTTC.

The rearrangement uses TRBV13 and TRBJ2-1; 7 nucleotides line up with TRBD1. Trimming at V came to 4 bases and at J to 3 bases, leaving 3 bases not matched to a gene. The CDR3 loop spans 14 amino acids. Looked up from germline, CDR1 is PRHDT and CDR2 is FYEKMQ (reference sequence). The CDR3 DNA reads TGTGCCAGCAGCTCCACAGGGGACTACAATGAGCAGTTCTTC. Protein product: CASSSTGDYNEQFF.

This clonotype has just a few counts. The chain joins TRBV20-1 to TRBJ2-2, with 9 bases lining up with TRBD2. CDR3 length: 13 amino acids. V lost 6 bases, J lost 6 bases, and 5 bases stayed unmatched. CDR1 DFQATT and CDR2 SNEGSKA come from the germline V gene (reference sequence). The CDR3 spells CSALAGRAGELFF. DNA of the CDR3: TGCAGTGCCCTAGCGGGGCGGGCCGGGGAGCTGTTTTTT.

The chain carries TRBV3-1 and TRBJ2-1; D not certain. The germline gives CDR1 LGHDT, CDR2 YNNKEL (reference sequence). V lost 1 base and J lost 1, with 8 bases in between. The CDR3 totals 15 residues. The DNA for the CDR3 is TGTGCCAGCAGCCAAGGAGGCTTATCCTACAATGAGCAGTTCTTC. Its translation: CASSQGGLSYNEQFF.

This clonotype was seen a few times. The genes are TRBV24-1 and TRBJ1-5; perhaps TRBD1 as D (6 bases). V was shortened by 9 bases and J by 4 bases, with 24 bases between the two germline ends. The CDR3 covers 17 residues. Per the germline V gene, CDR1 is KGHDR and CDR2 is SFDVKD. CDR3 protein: CATETVRPRGINQPQHF. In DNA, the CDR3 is TGTGCCACCGAAACAGTCCGACCAAGGGGGATAAATCAGCCCCAGCATTTT.

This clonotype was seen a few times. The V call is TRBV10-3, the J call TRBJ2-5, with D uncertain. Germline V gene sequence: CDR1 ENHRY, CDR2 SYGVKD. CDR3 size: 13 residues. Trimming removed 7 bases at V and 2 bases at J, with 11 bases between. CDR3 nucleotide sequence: TGTGCCATCAACCGTATACTGCAAGAGACCCAGTACTTC. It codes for CAINRILQETQYF.

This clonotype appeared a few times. For the CDR3, the DNA is TGTGCCAGCAGCCAATCCGGACAGGCGGGACAAGAGACCCAGTACTTC. Translating gives CASSQSGQAGQETQYF. The chain recombines TRBV7-3 with TRBJ2-5; the D gene is possibly TRBD1 (7 bases). Germline V gene data show CDR1 as SGHTA and CDR2 as FQGTGA. V was clipped by 5 bases and J by 2 bases, with 18 bases between them. The CDR3 totals 16 residues.

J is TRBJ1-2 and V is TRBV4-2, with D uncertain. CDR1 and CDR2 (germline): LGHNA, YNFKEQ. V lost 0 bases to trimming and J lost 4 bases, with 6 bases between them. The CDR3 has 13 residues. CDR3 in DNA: TGTGCCAGCAGCCAAGAACAGACCTATGGCTACACCTTC. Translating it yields CASSQEQTYGYTF.

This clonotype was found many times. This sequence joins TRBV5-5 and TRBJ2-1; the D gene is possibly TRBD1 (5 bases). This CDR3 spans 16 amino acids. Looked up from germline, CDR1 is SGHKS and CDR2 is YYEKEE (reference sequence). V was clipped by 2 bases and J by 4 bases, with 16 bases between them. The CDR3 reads CASSFRQGLSYNEQFF. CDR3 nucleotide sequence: TGTGCCAGCAGCTTTAGGCAGGGTTTGAGTTACAATGAGCAGTTCTTC.

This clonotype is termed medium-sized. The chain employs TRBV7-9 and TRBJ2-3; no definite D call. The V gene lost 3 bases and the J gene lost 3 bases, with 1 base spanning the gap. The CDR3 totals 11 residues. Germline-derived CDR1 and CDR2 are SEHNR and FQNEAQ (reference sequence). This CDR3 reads CASSFTDTQYF. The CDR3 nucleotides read TGTGCCAGCAGCTTTACAGATACGCAGTATTTT.

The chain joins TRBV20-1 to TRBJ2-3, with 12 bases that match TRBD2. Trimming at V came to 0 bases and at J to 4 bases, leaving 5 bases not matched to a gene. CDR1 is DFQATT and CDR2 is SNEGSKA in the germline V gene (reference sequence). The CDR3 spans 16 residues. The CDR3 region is CSARDRRLAGADTQYF. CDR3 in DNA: TGCAGTGCTAGAGATCGGCGACTAGCGGGGGCAGATACGCAGTATTTT.

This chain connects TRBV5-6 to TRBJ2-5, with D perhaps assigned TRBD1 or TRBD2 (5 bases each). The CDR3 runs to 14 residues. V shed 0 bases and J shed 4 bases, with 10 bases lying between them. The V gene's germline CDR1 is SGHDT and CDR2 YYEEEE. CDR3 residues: CASSLAGPPETQYF. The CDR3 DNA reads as TGTGCCAGCAGCTTGGCGGGGCCCCCAGAGACCCAGTACTTC.

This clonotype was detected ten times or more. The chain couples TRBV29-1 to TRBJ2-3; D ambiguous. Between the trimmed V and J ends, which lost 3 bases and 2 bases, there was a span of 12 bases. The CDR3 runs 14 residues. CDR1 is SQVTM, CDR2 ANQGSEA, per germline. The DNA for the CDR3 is TGCAGCGTTGAGGTCGGCGGCACCACAGATACGCAGTATTTT. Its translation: CSVEVGGTTDTQYF.

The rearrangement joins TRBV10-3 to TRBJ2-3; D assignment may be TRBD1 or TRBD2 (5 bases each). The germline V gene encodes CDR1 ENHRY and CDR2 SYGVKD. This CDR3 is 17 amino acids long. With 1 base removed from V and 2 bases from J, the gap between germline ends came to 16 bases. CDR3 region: CAISEWSGDGVTDTQYF. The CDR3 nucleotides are TGTGCCATCAGTGAGTGGTCCGGGGACGGAGTCACAGATACGCAGTATTTT.

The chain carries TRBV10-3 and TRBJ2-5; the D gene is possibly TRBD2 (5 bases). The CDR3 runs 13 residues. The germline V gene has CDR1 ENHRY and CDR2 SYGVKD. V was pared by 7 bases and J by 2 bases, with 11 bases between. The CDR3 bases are TGTGCCATCATGAGCGGCCAACAAGAGACCCAGTACTTC. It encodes CAIMSGQQETQYF.

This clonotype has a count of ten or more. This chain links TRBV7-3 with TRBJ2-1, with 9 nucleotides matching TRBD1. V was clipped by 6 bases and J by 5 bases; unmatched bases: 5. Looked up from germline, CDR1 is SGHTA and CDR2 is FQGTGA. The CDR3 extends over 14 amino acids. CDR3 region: CASRTGTGNNEQFF. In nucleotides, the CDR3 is TGTGCCAGCAGAACCGGGACAGGGAACAATGAGCAGTTCTTC.

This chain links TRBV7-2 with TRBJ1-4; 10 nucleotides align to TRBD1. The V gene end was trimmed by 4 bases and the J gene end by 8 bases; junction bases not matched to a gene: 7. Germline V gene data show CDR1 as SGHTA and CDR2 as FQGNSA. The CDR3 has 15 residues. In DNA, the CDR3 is TGTGCCAGCAGCTCGTTGGGACAGGGGTTCGAAAAACTGTTTTTT. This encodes CASSSLGQGFEKLFF.

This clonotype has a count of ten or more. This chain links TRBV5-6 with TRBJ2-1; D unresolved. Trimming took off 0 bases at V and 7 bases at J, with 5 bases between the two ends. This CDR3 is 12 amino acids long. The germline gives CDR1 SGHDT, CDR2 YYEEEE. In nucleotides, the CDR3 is TGTGCCAGCAGCTTGGGGTGGAATGAGCAGTTCTTC. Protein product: CASSLGWNEQFF.

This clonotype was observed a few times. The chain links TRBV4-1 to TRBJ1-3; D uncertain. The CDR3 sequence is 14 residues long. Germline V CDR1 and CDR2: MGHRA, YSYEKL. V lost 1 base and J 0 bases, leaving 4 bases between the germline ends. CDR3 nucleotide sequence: TGCGCCAGCAGCCAAGCGGGCTCTGGAAACACCATATATTTT. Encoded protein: CASSQAGSGNTIYF.

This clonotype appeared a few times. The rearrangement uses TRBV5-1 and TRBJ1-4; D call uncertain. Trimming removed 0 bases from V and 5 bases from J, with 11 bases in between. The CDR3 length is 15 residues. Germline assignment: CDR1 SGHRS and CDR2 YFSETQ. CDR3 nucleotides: TGCGCCAGCAGCTTGGAAGTTGCGGGGAATGAAAAACTGTTTTTT. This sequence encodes CASSLEVAGNEKLFF. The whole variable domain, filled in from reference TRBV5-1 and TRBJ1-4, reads KAGVTQTPRYLIKTRGQQVTLSCSPISGHRSVSWYQQTPGQGLQFLFEYFSETQRNKGNFPGRFSGRQFSNSRSEMNVSTLELGDSALYLCASSLEVAGNEKLFFGSGTQLSVL.

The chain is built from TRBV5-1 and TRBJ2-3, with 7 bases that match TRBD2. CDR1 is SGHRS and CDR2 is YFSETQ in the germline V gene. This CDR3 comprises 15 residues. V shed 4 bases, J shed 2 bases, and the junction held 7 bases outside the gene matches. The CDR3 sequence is CASSPGRGYTDTQYF. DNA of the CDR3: TGCGCCAGCAGCCCGGGGAGGGGCTACACAGATACGCAGTATTTT.

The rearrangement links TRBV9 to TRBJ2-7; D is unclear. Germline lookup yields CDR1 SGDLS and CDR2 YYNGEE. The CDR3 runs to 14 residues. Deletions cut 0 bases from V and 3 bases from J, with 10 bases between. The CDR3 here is CASSVAGQYYEQYF. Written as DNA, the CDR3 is TGTGCCAGCAGCGTAGCTGGCCAGTACTACGAGCAGTACTTC.

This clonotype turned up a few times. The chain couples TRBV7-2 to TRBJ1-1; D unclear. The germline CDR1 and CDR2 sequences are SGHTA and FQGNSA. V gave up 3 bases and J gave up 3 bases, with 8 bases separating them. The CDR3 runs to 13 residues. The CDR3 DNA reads TGTGCCAGCAGCTTCCGTGAGTACACTGAAGCTTTCTTT. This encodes CASSFREYTEAFF.

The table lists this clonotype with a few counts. The CDR3 loop reads CASSRSSFSGGETQYF. DNA for the CDR3: TGTGCCAGCAGCCGGAGCTCCTTCAGCGGGGGGGAGACCCAGTACTTC. The chain combines TRBV6-5 with TRBJ2-5; 9 nucleotides line up with TRBD2. CDR3 length equals 16 residues. Germline trimming cut 6 bases from V and 5 bases from J; bases unmatched to any gene: 13. Germline CDR1 and CDR2: MNHEY and SVGAGI.

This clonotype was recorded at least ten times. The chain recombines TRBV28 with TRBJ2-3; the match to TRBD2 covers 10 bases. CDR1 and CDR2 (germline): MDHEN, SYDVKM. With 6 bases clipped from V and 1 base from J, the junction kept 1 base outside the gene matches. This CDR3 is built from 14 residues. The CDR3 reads CASSTSGGTDTQYF. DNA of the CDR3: TGTGCCAGCAGCACTAGCGGGGGCACAGATACGCAGTATTTT.

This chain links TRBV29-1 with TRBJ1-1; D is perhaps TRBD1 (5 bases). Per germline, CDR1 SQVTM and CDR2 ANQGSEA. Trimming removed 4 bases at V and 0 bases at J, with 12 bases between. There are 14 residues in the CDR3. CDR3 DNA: TGCAGCGTTGGTGCCGGGGCCCTGAACACTGAAGCTTTCTTT. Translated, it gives CSVGAGALNTEAFF.

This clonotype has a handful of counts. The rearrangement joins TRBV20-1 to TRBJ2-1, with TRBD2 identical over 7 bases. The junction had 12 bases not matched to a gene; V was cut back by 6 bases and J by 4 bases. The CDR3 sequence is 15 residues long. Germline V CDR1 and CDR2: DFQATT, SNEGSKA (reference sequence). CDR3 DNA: TGCAGTGCCCCGAGGTCGCTAGCGGATTACAATGAGCAGTTCTTC. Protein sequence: CSAPRSLADYNEQFF.

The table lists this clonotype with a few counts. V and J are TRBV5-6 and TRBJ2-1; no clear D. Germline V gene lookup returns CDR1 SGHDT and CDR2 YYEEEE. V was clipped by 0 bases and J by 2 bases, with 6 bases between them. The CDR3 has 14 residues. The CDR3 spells CASSLGRPYNEQFF. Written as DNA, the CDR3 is TGTGCCAGCAGCTTGGGAAGACCCTACAATGAGCAGTTCTTC. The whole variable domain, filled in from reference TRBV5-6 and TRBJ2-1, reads DAGVTQSPTHLIKTRGQQVTLRCSPKSGHDTVSWYQQALGQGPQFIFQYYEEEERQRGNFPDRFSGHQFPNYSSELNVNALLLGDSALYLCASSLGRPYNEQFFGPGTRLTVL.

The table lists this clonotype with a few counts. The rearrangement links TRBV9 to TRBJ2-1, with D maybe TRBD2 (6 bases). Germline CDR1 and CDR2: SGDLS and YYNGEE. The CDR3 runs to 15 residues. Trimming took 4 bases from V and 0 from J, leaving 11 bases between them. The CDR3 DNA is TGTGCCAGCAGCCCTGGAGGGAGCTCCTACAATGAGCAGTTCTTC. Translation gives CASSPGGSSYNEQFF.